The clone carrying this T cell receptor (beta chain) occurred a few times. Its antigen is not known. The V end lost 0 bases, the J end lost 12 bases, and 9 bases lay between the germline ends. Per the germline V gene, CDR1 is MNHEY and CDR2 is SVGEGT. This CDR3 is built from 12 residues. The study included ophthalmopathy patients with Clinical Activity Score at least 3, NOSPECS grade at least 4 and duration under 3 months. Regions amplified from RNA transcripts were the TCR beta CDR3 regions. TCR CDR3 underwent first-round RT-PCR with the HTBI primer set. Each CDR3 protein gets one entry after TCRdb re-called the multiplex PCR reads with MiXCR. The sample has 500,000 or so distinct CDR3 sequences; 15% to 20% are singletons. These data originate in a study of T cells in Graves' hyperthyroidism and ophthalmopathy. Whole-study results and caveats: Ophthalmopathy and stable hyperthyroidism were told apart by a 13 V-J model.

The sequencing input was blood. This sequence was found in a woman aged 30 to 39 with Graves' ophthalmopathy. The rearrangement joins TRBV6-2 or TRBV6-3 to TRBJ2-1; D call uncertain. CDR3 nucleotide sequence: TGTGCCAGCAGTTACTCCTGGGCCGGGCAGTTCTTC. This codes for CASSYSWAGQFF.